The sequence of this T cell receptor (beta chain) was determined in a study of cytomegalovirus exposure and HLA in healthy donors. This clone was recorded only once. The antigen is not known. Study observations and caveats: Later on, an analysis found that several of the most significant clusters appeared to be linked to common viral pathogens, which included parvovirus B19. A missense variant in DCLRE1C was later tied to TCR beta V- and J-gene trimming.

V was clipped by 6 bases and J by 9 bases, with 21 bases between them. This CDR3 contains 15 residues. Germline CDR1 and CDR2: MNHEY and SMNVEV (reference sequence). Primers included in the PCR were 60 Vbeta and 13 Jbeta primers. Method: immunoSEQ multiplex PCR; TCRdb's copy keeps in-frame clones and lacks some. The sample lists some 210,000 clones; 87% were seen once. The material sequenced was PBMCs. The chain has TRBV27 and TRBJ2-1; possibly TRBD2 for D (5 bases). This receptor was obtained from a man younger than 40 in good health and CMV-seronegative. The CDR3 DNA sequence: TGTGCCAGCAGCCAAGGACTTGGCGCATCATTTGAGCAGTTCTTC. Residues: CASSQGLGASFEQFF.